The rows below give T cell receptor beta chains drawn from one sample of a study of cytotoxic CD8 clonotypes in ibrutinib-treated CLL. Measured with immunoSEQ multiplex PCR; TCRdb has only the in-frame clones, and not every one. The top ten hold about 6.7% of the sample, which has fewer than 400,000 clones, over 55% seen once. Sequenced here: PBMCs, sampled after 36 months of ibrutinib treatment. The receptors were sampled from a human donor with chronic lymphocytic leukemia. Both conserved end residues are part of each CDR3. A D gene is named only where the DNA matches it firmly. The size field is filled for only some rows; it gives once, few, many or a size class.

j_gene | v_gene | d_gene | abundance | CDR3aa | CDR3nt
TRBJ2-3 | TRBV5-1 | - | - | CASSLSGAGPSTDTQYF | TGCGCCAGCAGCTTGTCGGGTGCGGGACCCAGCACAGATACGCAGTATTTT
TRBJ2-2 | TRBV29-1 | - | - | CSVAGQPSGELFF | TGCAGCGTGGCGGGACAGCCCTCCGGGGAGCTGTTTTTT
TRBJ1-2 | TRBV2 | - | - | CASTFTGIDGYTF | TGTGCCAGCACCTTCACAGGGATTGATGGCTACACCTTC
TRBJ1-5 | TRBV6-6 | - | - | CASSYGQALQPQHF | TGTGCCAGCAGTTATGGCCAGGCACTTCAGCCCCAGCATTTT
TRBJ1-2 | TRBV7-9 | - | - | CASSRTQRYGYTF | TGTGCCAGCAGCCGGACACAGAGGTATGGCTACACCTTC
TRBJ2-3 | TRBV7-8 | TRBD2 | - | CASSLLAERTDTQYF | TGTGCCAGCAGCCTTCTAGCGGAGAGAACAGATACGCAGTATTTT
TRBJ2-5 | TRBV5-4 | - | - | CASSSNQETQYF | TGTGCCAGCAGCTCGAATCAAGAGACCCAGTACTTC
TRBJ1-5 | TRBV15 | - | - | CATSRALNQPQHF | TGTGCCACCAGCAGAGCCCTCAATCAGCCCCAGCATTTT
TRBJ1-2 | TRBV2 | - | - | CASSDDRGYTF | TGTGCCAGCAGTGACGACAGGGGCTACACCTTC
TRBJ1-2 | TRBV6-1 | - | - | CASSEGVRGYGYTF | TGTGCCAGCAGTGAGGGGGTTCGGGGCTATGGCTACACCTTC
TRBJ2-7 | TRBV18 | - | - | CASSPRGTGTYEQYF | TGTGCCAGCTCACCACGTGGTACAGGAACCTACGAGCAGTACTTC
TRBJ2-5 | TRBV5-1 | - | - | CASSPDSGEETQYF | TGCGCCAGCAGCCCCGACAGCGGAGAAGAGACCCAGTACTTC
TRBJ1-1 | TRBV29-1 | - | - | CSVEAENTEAFF | TGCAGCGTTGAAGCGGAGAACACTGAAGCTTTCTTT
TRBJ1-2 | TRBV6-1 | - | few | CASFGRGWGWGYTF | TGTGCCAGCTTTGGGAGGGGCTGGGGTTGGGGCTACACCTTC
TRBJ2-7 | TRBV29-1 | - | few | CSVEGVAGEQYF | TGCAGCGTCGAAGGGGTGGCAGGGGAGCAGTACTTC
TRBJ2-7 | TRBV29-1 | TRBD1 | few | CSVDIQGDEQYF | TGCAGCGTTGACATACAGGGGGACGAGCAGTACTTC
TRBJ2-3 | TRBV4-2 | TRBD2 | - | CASTIAGGLGDTQYF | TGTGCCAGCACAATAGCGGGGGGGCTCGGAGATACGCAGTATTTT
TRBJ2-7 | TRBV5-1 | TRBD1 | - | CASSSRTGRYEQYF | TGCGCCAGCAGCTCCCGGACAGGGAGGTACGAGCAGTACTTC
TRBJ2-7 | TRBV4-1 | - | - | CASSQDLGSSYEQYF | TGCGCCAGCAGCCAAGACCTAGGGAGCTCCTACGAGCAGTACTTC
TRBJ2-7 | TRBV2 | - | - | CAVKGRSYEQYF | TGTGCCGTCAAGGGTAGGTCCTACGAGCAGTACTTC
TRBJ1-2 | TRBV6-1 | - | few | CASSDSLYGYTF | TGTGCCAGCAGCGACAGCCTCTATGGCTACACCTTC